This TCR beta chain was identified during a study of cytomegalovirus exposure and HLA in healthy donors. The germline CDR1 and CDR2 sequences are SGHTA and FQGNSA. With V trimmed by 2 bases and J by 1 base, 4 bases remained unmatched. This CDR3 contains 15 residues. The table lists this clone with a count of one. Its target is unknown. Study findings and constraints: Presence/absence comparisons presumed near-even sequencing depth among donors. Evidence from a later analysis indicated that most CMV-associated TCR beta chains looked HLA-restricted.

This PCR relied on a set of 60 Vbeta primers and 13 Jbeta primers. Clones were read by immunoSEQ multiplex PCR, and TCRdb kept only the in-frame ones, dropping some. The top ten clones hold 5.5% to 8% of a sample with 130,000 or so clones, roughly 72% of them seen once. This clonotype was sampled from a male donor in good health and CMV-seronegative. The J gene is TRBJ2-7, the V gene TRBV7-2, with 8 bases aligning to TRBD1. The sample was PBMCs. CDR3 sequence: CASSLSRDRSYEQYF. CDR3 in DNA: TGTGCCAGCAGCTTATCCCGGGACAGGTCCTACGAGCAGTACTTC.